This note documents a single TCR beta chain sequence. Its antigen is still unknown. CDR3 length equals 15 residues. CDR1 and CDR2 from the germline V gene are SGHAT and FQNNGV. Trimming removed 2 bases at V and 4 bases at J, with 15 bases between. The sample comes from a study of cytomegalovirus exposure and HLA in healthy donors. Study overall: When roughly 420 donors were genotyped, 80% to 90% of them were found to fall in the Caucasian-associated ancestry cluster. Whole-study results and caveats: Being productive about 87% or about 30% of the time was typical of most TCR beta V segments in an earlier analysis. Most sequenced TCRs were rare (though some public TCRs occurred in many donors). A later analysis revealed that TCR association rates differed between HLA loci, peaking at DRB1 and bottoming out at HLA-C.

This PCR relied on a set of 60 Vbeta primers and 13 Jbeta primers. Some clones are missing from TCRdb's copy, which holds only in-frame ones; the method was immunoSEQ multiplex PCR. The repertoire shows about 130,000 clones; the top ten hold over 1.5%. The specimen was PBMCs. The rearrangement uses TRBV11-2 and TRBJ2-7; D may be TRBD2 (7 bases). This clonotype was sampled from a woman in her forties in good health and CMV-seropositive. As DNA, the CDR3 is TGTGCCAGCAGCTTAAAGGGGGGAGGGCCTTACGAGCAGTACTTC. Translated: CASSLKGGGPYEQYF.